This TCR beta chain was identified during a study of blood T cell repertoires in COVID-19. Across the study: Samples of COVID-19 (acute and convalescent) were obtained from the United States, Italy and Spain. The analysed material was cDNA or gDNA that came from T cells, B-cell-depleted T cells, or PBMCs.

Per the authors' pipeline: Estimation of nucleated cell counts relied on the amplification of reference gene primers. This table comes from immunoSEQ multiplex PCR, and its TCRdb copy is limited to in-frame clones, with some not included. V, J and clone size reflect that table, while D and trimming were determined from the DNA. The sample holds around 99,000 clones, about 87% seen once. V lost 2 bases and J 7 bases, leaving 5 bases between the germline ends. CDR3 size: 11 residues. In germline, CDR1 is MNHEY, CDR2 SVGAGI. V and J are TRBV6-5 and TRBJ1-1; D is ambiguous. This receptor was taken from a man over 45 with active or convalescent COVID-19. Sequenced: peripheral blood. The DNA for the CDR3 is TGTGCCAGCAGTTACGGCATTGAAGCTTTCTTT. This gives the protein CASSYGIEAFF.